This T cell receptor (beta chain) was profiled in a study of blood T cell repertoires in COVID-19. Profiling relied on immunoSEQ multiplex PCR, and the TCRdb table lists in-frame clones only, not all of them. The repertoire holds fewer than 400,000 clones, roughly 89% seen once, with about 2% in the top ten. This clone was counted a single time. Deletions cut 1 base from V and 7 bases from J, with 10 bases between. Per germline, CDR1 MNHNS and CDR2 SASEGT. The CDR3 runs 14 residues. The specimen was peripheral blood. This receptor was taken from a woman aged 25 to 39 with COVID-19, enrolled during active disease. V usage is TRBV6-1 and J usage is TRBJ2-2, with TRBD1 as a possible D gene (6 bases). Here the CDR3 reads CASSEDREGGELFF. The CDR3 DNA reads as TGTGCCAGCAGTGAAGACAGGGAAGGCGGGGAGCTGTTTTTT.